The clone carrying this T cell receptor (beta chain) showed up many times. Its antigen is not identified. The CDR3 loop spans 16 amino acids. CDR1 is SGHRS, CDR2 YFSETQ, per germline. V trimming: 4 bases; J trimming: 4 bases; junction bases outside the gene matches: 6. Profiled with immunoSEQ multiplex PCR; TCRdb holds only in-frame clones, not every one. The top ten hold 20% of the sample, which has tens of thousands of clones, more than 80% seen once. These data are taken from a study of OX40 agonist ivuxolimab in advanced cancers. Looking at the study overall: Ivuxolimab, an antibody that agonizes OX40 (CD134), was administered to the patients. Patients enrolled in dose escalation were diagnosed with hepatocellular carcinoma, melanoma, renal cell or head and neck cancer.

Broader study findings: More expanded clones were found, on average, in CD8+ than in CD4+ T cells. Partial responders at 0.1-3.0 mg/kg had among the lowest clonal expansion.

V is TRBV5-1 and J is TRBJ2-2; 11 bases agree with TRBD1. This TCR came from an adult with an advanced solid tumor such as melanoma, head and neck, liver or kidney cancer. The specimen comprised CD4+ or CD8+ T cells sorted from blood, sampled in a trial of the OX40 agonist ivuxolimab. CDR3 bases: TGCGCCAGCAGCCCTGGACAGGGGGCATTCACCGGGGAGCTGTTTTTT. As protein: CASSPGQGAFTGELFF.